The T cell receptor (beta chain) under discussion was sequenced for a study of tumor T cells in aggressive B-cell lymphoma. This CDR3 is built from 15 residues. Trimming removed 1 base from V and 7 bases from J; junction bases left unmatched: 8. Germline CDR1 is SGHVS and CDR2 is FNYEAQ. Sequencing used immunoSEQ multiplex PCR; TCRdb keeps in-frame clones, though not all of them. Of approximately 11,000 clones in the sample, about 88% were seen once. The V and J genes are TRBV7-6 and TRBJ2-7, with TRBD1 matching over 9 bases. Sequencing used tumor tissue. The sequence was obtained from an adult with diffuse large B cell lymphoma. CDR3 region: CASSLVGTGGWEQYF. CDR3 nucleotides: TGTGCCAGCAGCTTAGTCGGTACAGGGGGCTGGGAGCAGTACTTC.